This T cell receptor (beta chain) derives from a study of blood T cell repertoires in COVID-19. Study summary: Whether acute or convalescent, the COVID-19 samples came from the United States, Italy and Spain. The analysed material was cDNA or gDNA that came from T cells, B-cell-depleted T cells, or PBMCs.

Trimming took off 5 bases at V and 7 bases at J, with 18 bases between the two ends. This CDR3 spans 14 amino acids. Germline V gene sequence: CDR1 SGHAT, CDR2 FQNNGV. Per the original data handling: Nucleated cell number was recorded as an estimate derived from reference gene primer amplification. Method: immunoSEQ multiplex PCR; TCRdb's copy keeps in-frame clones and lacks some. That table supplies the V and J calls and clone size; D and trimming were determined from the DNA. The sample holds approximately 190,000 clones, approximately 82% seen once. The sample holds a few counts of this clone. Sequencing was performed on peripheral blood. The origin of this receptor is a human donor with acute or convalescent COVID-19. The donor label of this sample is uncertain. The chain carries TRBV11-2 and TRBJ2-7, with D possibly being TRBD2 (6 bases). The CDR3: CASSGAGSRREQYF. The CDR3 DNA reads TGTGCCAGCAGCGGGGCGGGGTCCCGGAGGGAGCAGTACTTC. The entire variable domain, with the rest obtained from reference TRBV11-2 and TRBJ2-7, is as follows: EAGVAQSPRYKIIEKRQSVAFWCNPISGHATLYWYQQILGQGPKLLIQFQNNGVVDDSQLPKDRFSAERLKGVDSTLKIQPAKLEDSAVYLCASSGAGSRREQYFGPGTRLTVT.